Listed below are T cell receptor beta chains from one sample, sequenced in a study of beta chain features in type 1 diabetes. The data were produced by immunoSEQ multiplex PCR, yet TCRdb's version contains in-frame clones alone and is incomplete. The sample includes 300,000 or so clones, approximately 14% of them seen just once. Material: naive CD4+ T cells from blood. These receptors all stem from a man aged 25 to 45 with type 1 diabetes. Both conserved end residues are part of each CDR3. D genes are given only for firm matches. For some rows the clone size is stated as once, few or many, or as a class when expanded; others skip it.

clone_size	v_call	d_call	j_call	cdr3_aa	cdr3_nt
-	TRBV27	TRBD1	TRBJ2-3	CASSEQGADTQYF	TGTGCCAGCAGCGAGCAGGGGGCTGATACGCAGTATTTT
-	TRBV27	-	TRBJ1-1	CATTVGGPTEAFF	TGTGCCACTACGGTGGGGGGACCCACTGAAGCTTTCTTT
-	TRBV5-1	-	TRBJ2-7	CASSSIESSYEQYF	TGCGCCAGCAGCTCCATAGAGAGCTCCTACGAGCAGTACTTC
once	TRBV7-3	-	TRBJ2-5	CASSLGTRSGGETQYF	TGTGCCAGCAGCTTAGGGACTCGGTCTGGGGGGGAGACCCAGTACTTC
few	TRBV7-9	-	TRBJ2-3	CASQGLAETSTDTQYF	TGTGCCAGCCAGGGCCTTGCGGAGACTAGCACAGATACGCAGTATTTT
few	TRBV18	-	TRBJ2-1	CASSPSRAEGFF	TGTGCCAGCTCACCATCGAGGGCAGAGGGGTTCTTC
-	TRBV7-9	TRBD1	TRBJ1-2	CASSLEGAHGYTF	TGTGCCAGCAGCTTGGAGGGGGCGCATGGCTACACCTTC
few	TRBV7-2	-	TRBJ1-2	CASSLGATAMYGYTF	TGTGCCAGCAGCTTAGGGGCGACAGCGATGTATGGCTACACCTTC
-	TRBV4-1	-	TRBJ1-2	CASSQERQGSAVDSYGYTF	TGCGCCAGCAGCCAAGAACGTCAAGGATCGGCCGTCGACTCCTATGGCTACACCTTC
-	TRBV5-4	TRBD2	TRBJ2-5	CASSPGEGGDQETQYF	TGTGCCAGCAGCCCCGGGGAGGGTGGGGACCAAGAGACCCAGTACTTC
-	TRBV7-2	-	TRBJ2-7	CASSIPSAYEQYF	TGTGCCAGCAGCATCCCCAGTGCCTACGAGCAGTACTTC
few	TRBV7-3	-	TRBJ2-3	CASSFGQPTDTQYF	TGTGCCAGCAGCTTTGGACAGCCAACAGATACGCAGTATTTT
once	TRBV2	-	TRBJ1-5	CASMGGTSGQPQHF	TGTGCCAGCATGGGGGGGACATCTGGCCAGCCCCAGCATTTT
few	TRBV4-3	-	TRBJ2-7	CASSQAVSYEQYF	TGCGCCAGCAGCCAAGCAGTTTCTTACGAGCAGTACTTC
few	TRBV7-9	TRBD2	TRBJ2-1	CASSWGLAGYNEQFF	TGTGCCAGCAGCTGGGGACTAGCGGGGTACAATGAGCAGTTCTTC
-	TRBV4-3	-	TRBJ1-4	CASSQDGQGLATNEKLFF	TGCGCCAGCAGCCAAGATGGGCAGGGACTAGCAACTAATGAAAAACTGTTTTTT
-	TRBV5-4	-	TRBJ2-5	CASNSGYGETQYF	TGTGCCAGCAACTCAGGGTATGGAGAGACCCAGTACTTC
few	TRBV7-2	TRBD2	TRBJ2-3	CASSLAGDRALTQYF	TGTGCCAGCAGCCTAGCGGGAGACCGGGCCCTTACGCAGTATTTT
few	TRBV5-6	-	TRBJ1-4	CASSLSGRGEKLFF	TGTGCCAGCAGCTTATCGGGTAGAGGTGAAAAACTGTTTTTT
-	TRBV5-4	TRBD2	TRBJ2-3	CASSLGAGSTDTQYF	TGTGCCAGCAGCTTGGGAGCGGGGAGCACAGATACGCAGTATTTT
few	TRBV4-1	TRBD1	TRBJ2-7	CASSLTSGQGYEQYF	TGCGCCAGCAGCCTGACGAGCGGACAGGGCTACGAGCAGTACTTC
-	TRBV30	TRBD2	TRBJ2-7	CASGRGGGYEQYF	TGTGCCAGCGGGCGAGGCGGGGGCTACGAGCAGTACTTC
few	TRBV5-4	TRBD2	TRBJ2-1	CASSKITSSGTYNEQFF	TGTGCCAGCAGCAAGATCACGTCTAGCGGGACCTACAATGAGCAGTTCTTC
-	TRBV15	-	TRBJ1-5	CATSRGGAQPQHF	TGTGCCACCAGCAGAGGAGGCGCCCAGCCCCAGCATTTT
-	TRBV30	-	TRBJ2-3	CAWSVDRTSTDTQYF	TGTGCCTGGAGTGTAGACAGGACTAGCACAGATACGCAGTATTTT
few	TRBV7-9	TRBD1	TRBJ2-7	CASSSWDRKKEQYF	TGTGCCAGCAGCTCCTGGGACAGGAAGAAAGAGCAGTACTTC
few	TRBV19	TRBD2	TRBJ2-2	CASTLAGGPTGELFF	TGTGCCAGTACCCTAGCGGGAGGGCCAACCGGGGAGCTGTTTTTT
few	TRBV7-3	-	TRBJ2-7	CASSLEASVSYEQYF	TGTGCCAGCAGCTTAGAGGCTAGCGTCTCCTACGAGCAGTACTTC
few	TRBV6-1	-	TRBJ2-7	CASSPRLDITYEQYF	TGTGCCAGCAGCCCTAGACTCGATATCACCTACGAGCAGTACTTC
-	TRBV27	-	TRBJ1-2	CASRRTPRYGYTF	TGTGCCAGCAGGCGCACTCCCCGGTATGGCTACACCTTC
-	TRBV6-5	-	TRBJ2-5	CASQRFTRGQETQYF	TGTGCCAGCCAAAGGTTCACCCGGGGCCAAGAGACCCAGTACTTC
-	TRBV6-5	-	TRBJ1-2	CASSFARQRGGYTF	TGTGCCAGCAGTTTCGCCAGGCAGCGGGGAGGCTACACCTTC
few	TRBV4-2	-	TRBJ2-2	CASSQDRPRTNTGELFF	TGTGCCAGCAGCCAAGATCGGCCCAGGACGAACACCGGGGAGCTGTTTTTT
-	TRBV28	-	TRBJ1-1	CASSVADSQLNTEAFF	TGTGCCAGCAGTGTTGCGGACAGTCAGCTAAACACTGAAGCTTTCTTT
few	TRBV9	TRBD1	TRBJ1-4	CASSGRGTGNEKLFF	TGTGCCAGCAGCGGCAGGGGGACAGGCAATGAAAAACTGTTTTTT
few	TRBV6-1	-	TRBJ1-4	CASSDAGAVEKLFF	TGTGCCAGCAGTGATGCAGGGGCGGTGGAAAAACTGTTTTTT
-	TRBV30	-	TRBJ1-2	CAWSVAGTSDYGYTF	TGTGCCTGGAGTGTAGCAGGGACAAGCGACTATGGCTACACCTTC
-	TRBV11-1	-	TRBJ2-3	CASSLGRGTDTQYF	TGTGCCAGCAGCTTAGGTCGAGGCACAGATACGCAGTATTTT
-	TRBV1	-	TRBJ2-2	CTSRKTGDTNTGELFF	TGCACCAGCCGGAAGACAGGGGATACGAACACCGGGGAGCTGTTTTTT
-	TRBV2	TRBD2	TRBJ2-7	CASSGTSRREQYF	TGTGCCAGCAGTGGGACTAGCCGGAGGGAGCAGTACTTC
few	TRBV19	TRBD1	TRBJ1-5	CASSTDQTGNQPQHF	TGTGCCAGTAGTACCGATCAGACAGGGAATCAGCCCCAGCATTTT
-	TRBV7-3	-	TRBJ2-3	CASSLMGLGSGDTQYF	TGTGCCAGCAGCTTAATGGGGCTCGGGAGTGGTGATACGCAGTATTTT
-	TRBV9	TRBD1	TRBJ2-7	CASSASGQGFSEQYF	TGTGCCAGCAGCGCCTCGGGACAGGGGTTTAGCGAGCAGTACTTC
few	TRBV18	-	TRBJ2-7	CASSPPGGYEQYF	TGTGCCAGCTCACCACCGGGGGGCTACGAGCAGTACTTC
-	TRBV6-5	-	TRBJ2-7	CASSYNSNYEQYF	TGTGCCAGCAGTTACAACAGTAACTACGAGCAGTACTTC
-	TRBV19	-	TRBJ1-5	CASSTEVNSNQPQHF	TGTGCCAGTAGTACCGAGGTTAATAGCAATCAGCCCCAGCATTTT
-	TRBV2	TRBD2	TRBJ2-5	CASSDGGAGGETQYF	TGTGCCAGCAGTGACGGCGGAGCGGGGGGGGAGACCCAGTACTTC
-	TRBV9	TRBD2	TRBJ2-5	CASSALAGLETQYF	TGTGCCAGCAGCGCTCTAGCGGGATTGGAGACCCAGTACTTC
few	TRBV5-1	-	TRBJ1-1	CASMLQSEAFF	TGCGCCAGCATGCTTCAGTCTGAAGCTTTCTTT
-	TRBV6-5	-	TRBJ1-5	CASSYSRGQPQHF	TGTGCCAGCAGTTACTCGAGGGGGCAGCCCCAGCATTTT